A single sample is the source of the 22 T cell receptor beta chains below, sequenced in a study of blood T cell repertoires in COVID-19. Profiling relied on immunoSEQ multiplex PCR, and the TCRdb table lists in-frame clones only, not all of them. The sample has 150,000 or so clones; 65% to 90% are singletons. The sequenced sample was peripheral blood. All receptors derive from a man in his sixties with acute or convalescent COVID-19.

The chain employs TRBV5-1 and TRBJ2-5; 8 bases are shared with TRBD2. CDR1 and CDR2 (germline): SGHRS, YFSETQ. Germline trimming cut 5 bases from V and 4 bases from J; bases unmatched to any gene: 16. This CDR3 has 17 amino acids. The CDR3 protein is CASRVSAGVSKGETQYF. CDR3 nucleotide sequence: TGCGCCAGCAGGGTGTCAGCGGGAGTTAGTAAGGGAGAGACCCAGTACTTC.

The sample holds one count of this clone. The gene calls are TRBV12-3 or TRBV12-4 and TRBJ2-7; D perhaps matches TRBD2 (6 bases). V was shortened by 5 bases and J by 5 bases, with 10 bases between the two germline ends. The CDR3 contains 12 residues. The CDR3 DNA follows: TGTGCCAGCAGTCGGCGGGGCGACGAGCAGTACTTC. This translates into CASSRRGDEQYF.

The chain employs TRBV7-8 and TRBJ1-2; 11 nucleotides match TRBD1. The germline gives CDR1 SGHVS, CDR2 FQNEAQ. V lost 4 bases to trimming and J lost 6 bases; unmatched junction nucleotides: 7. The CDR3 contains 15 residues. Here the CDR3 reads CASSSGQGAVHGYTF. The CDR3 nucleotides are TGTGCCAGCAGCTCTGGACAGGGGGCGGTCCATGGCTACACCTTC. Filled out from reference TRBV7-8 and TRBJ1-2, the complete variable domain reads GAGVSQSPRYKVAKRGQDVALRCDPISGHVSLFWYQQALGQGPEFLTYFQNEAQLDKSGLPSDRFFAERPEGSVSTLKIQRTQQEDSAVYLCASSSGQGAVHGYTFGSGTRLTVV.

The J gene is TRBJ2-2, the V gene TRBV19; maybe TRBD2 (6 bases). The CDR3 is 16 amino acids. The germline V and J ends were trimmed by 5 bases and 2 bases, with 15 bases remaining between them. Per the germline V gene, CDR1 is LNHDA and CDR2 is SQIVND (reference sequence). Here the CDR3 reads CASSAPGRPNTGELFF. The CDR3 bases are TGTGCCAGTAGTGCCCCTGGGAGGCCCAACACCGGGGAGCTGTTTTTT.

The V call is TRBV5-8, the J call TRBJ1-2; 7 nucleotides align to TRBD1. The J segment lost 0 bases and the V segment lost 2 bases, leaving 4 bases of the junction unmatched. The germline gives CDR1 SGHTS, CDR2 YDEGEE. The CDR3 is made up of 15 amino acids. CDR3 DNA sequence: TGTGCCAGCAGCTTCCGGGACAGTGCTAACTATGGCTACACCTTC. This codes for CASSFRDSANYGYTF.

This clone was counted once. The gene calls are TRBV5-5 and TRBJ2-7, with TRBD2 identical over 11 bases. This CDR3 region has 18 residues. Germline loops: CDR1 SGHKS, CDR2 YYEKEE (reference sequence). V was clipped by 4 bases and J by 6 bases; unmatched bases: 18. CDR3 sequence (DNA): TGTGCCAGCAGCCATTCAAAGATTAGCGGGAGGGGGCCGGGCGAGCAGTACTTC. Amino acid sequence: CASSHSKISGRGPGEQYF.

This clone was counted only a few times. This chain links TRBV30 with TRBJ2-3, with 10 bases matching TRBD2. The V gene's germline CDR1 is GTSNPN and CDR2 SVGIG (reference sequence). Trimming removed 8 bases from V and 2 bases from J; junction bases left unmatched: 4. The CDR3 is made up of 13 amino acids. DNA of the CDR3: TGTGCCCGTACTAGCGGGAACACAGATACGCAGTATTTT. This encodes CARTSGNTDTQYF.

The gene calls are TRBV7-9 and TRBJ2-3, with 10 positions matching TRBD2. CDR3 length: 16 residues. Looked up from germline, CDR1 is SEHNR and CDR2 is FQNEAQ (reference sequence). The trim removed 5 bases at V and 1 base at J, leaving 6 bases unmatched. The CDR3 bases are TGTGCCAGCAGCAGCCTAGCGGGAGCGGGCACAGATACGCAGTATTTT. Translating gives CASSSLAGAGTDTQYF.

The CDR3 DNA follows: TGTGCCAGCAGTCCACGACTGACAGCGGGAGGGTACAATGAGCAGTTCTTC. It translates to CASSPRLTAGGYNEQFF. This chain links TRBV6-6 with TRBJ2-1; TRBD2 matches at 10 bases. V lost 5 bases to trimming and J lost 4 bases; unmatched junction nucleotides: 11. The V gene's germline CDR1 is MNHNY and CDR2 SVGAGI (reference sequence). There are 17 residues in the CDR3.

This clone was seen more than once but under ten times. Sequence at one end of the junction differs from germline and may be a read error. The chain links TRBV6-5 to TRBJ1-2; TRBD1 agrees at 8 bases. CDR3 length equals 14 residues. Looked up from germline, CDR1 is MNHEY and CDR2 is SVGAGI. The CDR3: CASRVRDRYYVYTF. In DNA form, the CDR3 reads TGTGCCAGCAGAGTTCGGGACAGGTACTATGTCTACACCTTC.

The rearrangement uses TRBV6-2 or TRBV6-3 and TRBJ1-2, with TRBD1 matching 8 bases. CDR3 size: 14 residues. The germline V gene has CDR1 MNHEY and CDR2 SVGEGT. V lost 4 bases and J lost 3; bases outside the gene matches: 4. Written as DNA, the CDR3 is TGTGCCAGCAGTTGGACAGGGCGGGACTATGGCTACACCTTC. Its translation is CASSWTGRDYGYTF.

This sequence joins TRBV11-2 and TRBJ2-5; 7 bases map to TRBD2. Germline V gives CDR1 SGHAT, CDR2 FQNNGV. After removal of 1 base from V and 5 bases from J, the junction contained 10 bases not matched to a gene. This CDR3 has 16 amino acids. The CDR3 DNA sequence: TGTGCCAGCAGCTTAGGCGGGAGAGGGGTTTCGGAGACCCAGTACTTC. Protein: CASSLGGRGVSETQYF.

This chain uses TRBV28 with TRBJ1-2, with D possibly TRBD1 on 6 matching bases. The CDR3 extends over 13 amino acids. Deletions cut 3 bases from V and 5 bases from J, with 10 bases between. CDR1 and CDR2 (germline): MDHEN, SYDVKM. CDR3 amino acids: CASSFTGLYGYTF. DNA of the CDR3: TGTGCCAGCAGTTTTACAGGGCTGTATGGCTACACCTTC.

This sequence joins TRBV19 and TRBJ2-7; a weak D match, TRBD1 (6 bases). CDR1 LNHDA and CDR2 SQIVND come from the germline V gene (reference sequence). The CDR3 loop spans 13 amino acids. Trimming took 3 bases from V and 2 from J, leaving 8 bases between them. CDR3 region: CASSITGTYEQYF. CDR3 sequence (DNA): TGTGCCAGTAGTATTACAGGGACCTACGAGCAGTACTTC.

The J gene is TRBJ1-3, the V gene TRBV9; no clear D gene. The V gene lost 5 bases and the J gene lost 4 bases, with 13 bases spanning the gap. CDR1 is SGDLS, CDR2 YYNGEE, per germline. There are 14 residues in the CDR3. The CDR3 reads CASREGRLGNTIYF. CDR3 sequence (DNA): TGTGCCAGCAGAGAGGGCAGACTCGGAAACACCATATATTTT. Full variable domain (rest looked up from reference TRBV9 and TRBJ1-3): DSGVTQTPKHLITATGQRVTLRCSPRSGDLSVYWYQQSLDQGLQFLIQYYNGEERAKGNILERFSAQQFPDLHSELNLSSLELGDSALYFCASREGRLGNTIYFGEGSWLTVV.

V usage is TRBV4-1 and J usage is TRBJ2-7, with TRBD2 identical over 11 bases. V gave up 5 bases and J gave up 1 base; unmatched junction bases: 7. The CDR3 sequence is 16 residues long. Germline CDR1 MGHRA, CDR2 YSYEKL. CDR3 sequence (DNA): TGCGCCAGCAGCTTCTTTGGGACTAGCGGTTCCTACGAGCAGTACTTC. It translates to CASSFFGTSGSYEQYF.

The J gene is TRBJ2-3, the V gene TRBV29-1; 16 positions agree with TRBD2. The germline V gene encodes CDR1 SQVTM and CDR2 ANQGSEA. CDR3 length: 16 residues. The V gene end was trimmed by 7 bases and the J gene end by 3 bases; junction bases not matched to a gene: 7. CDR3 sequence: CSAGLAGGPGTDTQYF. CDR3 nucleotide sequence: TGCAGCGCGGGACTAGCGGGAGGGCCGGGGACAGATACGCAGTATTTT.

The chain recombines TRBV25-1 with TRBJ2-7; 14 bases are shared with TRBD2. The CDR3 extends over 16 amino acids. The J segment lost 4 bases and the V segment lost 2 bases, leaving 4 bases of the junction unmatched. CDR1 is MGHDK and CDR2 is SYGVNS in the germline V gene. The CDR3 reads CASSERTSGRLYEQYF. The DNA for the CDR3 is TGTGCCAGCAGTGAACGGACTAGCGGGAGGTTATACGAGCAGTACTTC.

The CDR3 DNA reads TGTGCCAGCAGTCCCACAAAAACAGGGGACCTCATGGGACCCCTCCACTTT. Its protein product is CASSPTKTGDLMGPLHF. The gene calls are TRBV27 and TRBJ1-6; TRBD1 matches at 7 bases. CDR1 is MNHEY, CDR2 SMNVEV, per germline (reference sequence). Trimming removed 5 bases from V and 12 bases from J; junction bases left unmatched: 19. The CDR3 length is 17 residues.

This clone was counted a few times. The chain recombines TRBV10-3 with TRBJ2-7, with TRBD1 matching 10 bases. V was clipped by 6 bases and J by 2 bases; unmatched bases: 4. The V gene's germline CDR1 is ENHRY and CDR2 SYGVKD. This CDR3 spans 14 amino acids. The CDR3 protein is CAISLGQGAYEQYF. CDR3 sequence (DNA): TGTGCCATCAGCCTCGGACAGGGGGCCTACGAGCAGTACTTC.

The chain recombines TRBV2 with TRBJ1-1; no clear D. This CDR3 is 13 amino acids long. Between the trimmed V and J ends, which lost 6 bases and 7 bases, there was a span of 15 bases. CDR1 is SNHLY, CDR2 FYNNEI, per germline. The CDR3 nucleotides read TGTGCCAGCAGCCTCGACACCGAGCTTGAAGCTTTCTTT. Its protein is CASSLDTELEAFF.

V usage is TRBV28 and J usage is TRBJ1-2, with a tentative D call TRBD1 (6 bases). Germline V CDR1 and CDR2: MDHEN, SYDVKM. Trimming removed 5 bases from V and 3 bases from J, with 13 bases in between. There are 14 residues in the CDR3. The CDR3 region is CASSTGYRDYGYTF. As DNA, the CDR3 is TGTGCCAGCAGTACAGGGTATCGAGACTATGGCTACACCTTC.